Presented here are 9 T cell receptor beta chains from one specimen sequenced in a study of OX40 agonist ivuxolimab in advanced cancers. Produced via immunoSEQ multiplex PCR; TCRdb's table is partial and in-frame only. Among about 79,000 clones listed, around 91% were seen once. The sequencing used CD4+ or CD8+ T cells sorted from blood, collected in a trial of the OX40 agonist ivuxolimab. These receptors all stem from an adult with an advanced solid tumor such as melanoma, head and neck, liver or kidney cancer.

The V gene is TRBV5-5, the J gene TRBJ1-1; TRBD1 might be the D (5 bases). Trimming left V 4 bases short and J 4 bases short, with 17 bases between. In germline, CDR1 is SGHKS, CDR2 YYEKEE (reference sequence). This CDR3 is built from 15 residues. This chain's CDR3 is CASSPWGTVSTEAFF. The CDR3 region has the DNA TGTGCCAGCAGCCCCTGGGGGACCGTGAGCACTGAAGCTTTCTTT.

This chain uses TRBV19 with TRBJ1-5; D is undetermined. The germline V gene has CDR1 LNHDA and CDR2 SQIVND (reference sequence). Trimming pared 4 bases from V and 5 bases from J, leaving 6 bases between. The CDR3 totals 12 residues. Here the CDR3 DNA reads TGTGCCAGTAGTACCCGACATCAGCCCCAGCATTTT. This codes for CASSTRHQPQHF.

The table lists this clone with a count of one. The chain links TRBV5-1 to TRBJ2-2; possible D gene TRBD2, 6 bases. Germline V gene data show CDR1 as SGHRS and CDR2 as YFSETQ. This CDR3 is built from 14 residues. V was pared by 0 bases and J by 3 bases, with 6 bases between. The CDR3 nucleotides read TGCGCCAGCAGCTTGGGGGACTACACCGGGGAGCTGTTTTTT. Protein sequence: CASSLGDYTGELFF.

J is TRBJ1-6 and V is TRBV5-1; 7 nucleotides line up with TRBD1. The CDR3 is 16 amino acids. With 3 bases clipped from V and 5 bases from J, the junction kept 8 bases outside the gene matches. Germline assignment: CDR1 SGHRS and CDR2 YFSETQ. The DNA of the CDR3 is TGCGCCAGCAGCTACGCCGGGACAGACAATAATTCACCCCTCCACTTT. Protein sequence: CASSYAGTDNNSPLHF.

V is TRBV7-8 and J is TRBJ2-5, with no clear D. This CDR3 comprises 12 residues. Trimming shortened V by 8 bases and J by 0 bases, and 7 bases separated the two germline ends. The germline gives CDR1 SGHVS, CDR2 FQNEAQ. DNA of the CDR3: TGTGCCAGCTCTGGCTACCAAGAGACCCAGTACTTC. Translated: CASSGYQETQYF.

This chain uses TRBV11-3 with TRBJ2-2, with 7 bases that match TRBD2. Losses at the gene ends were 5 bases for V and 6 bases for J; bases not matched to a gene: 0. The CDR3 has 12 residues. The germline gives CDR1 SGHNT, CDR2 YENEEA. The CDR3 loop reads CASSRGAGELFF. DNA for the CDR3: TGTGCCAGCAGCCGGGGGGCCGGGGAGCTGTTTTTT.

This chain joins TRBV7-9 and TRBJ1-2; 8 bases fit TRBD1. The ends lost 1 base at V and 5 bases at J; junction bases unmatched: 6. The CDR3 runs to 15 residues. Germline values: CDR1 SEHNR, CDR2 FQNEAQ (reference sequence). Here the CDR3 DNA reads TGTGCCAGCAGCTTAGGGGCAGGGGGCGATTATGGCTACACCTTC. Translating it yields CASSLGAGGDYGYTF.

This clone was counted once. This chain joins TRBV30 and TRBJ2-7, with a tentative D call TRBD2 (6 bases). The CDR3 is 14 amino acids. Deletions cut 7 bases from V and 6 bases from J, with 22 bases between. Looked up from germline, CDR1 is GTSNPN and CDR2 is SVGIG (reference sequence). CDR3 protein: CASDPVGTRGEQYF. In DNA, the CDR3 is TGTGCCTCAGACCCCGTGGGGACTCGGGGCGAGCAGTACTTC.

This chain connects TRBV28 to TRBJ2-7, with no clear D. V lost 6 bases and J lost 3, with 12 bases in between. The CDR3 has 13 amino acids. Germline lookup yields CDR1 MDHEN and CDR2 SYDVKM. CDR3 in amino acids: CASSREDGYEQYV. The CDR3 DNA sequence: TGTGCCAGCAGCAGAGAGGACGGCTACGAGCAGTACGTC.